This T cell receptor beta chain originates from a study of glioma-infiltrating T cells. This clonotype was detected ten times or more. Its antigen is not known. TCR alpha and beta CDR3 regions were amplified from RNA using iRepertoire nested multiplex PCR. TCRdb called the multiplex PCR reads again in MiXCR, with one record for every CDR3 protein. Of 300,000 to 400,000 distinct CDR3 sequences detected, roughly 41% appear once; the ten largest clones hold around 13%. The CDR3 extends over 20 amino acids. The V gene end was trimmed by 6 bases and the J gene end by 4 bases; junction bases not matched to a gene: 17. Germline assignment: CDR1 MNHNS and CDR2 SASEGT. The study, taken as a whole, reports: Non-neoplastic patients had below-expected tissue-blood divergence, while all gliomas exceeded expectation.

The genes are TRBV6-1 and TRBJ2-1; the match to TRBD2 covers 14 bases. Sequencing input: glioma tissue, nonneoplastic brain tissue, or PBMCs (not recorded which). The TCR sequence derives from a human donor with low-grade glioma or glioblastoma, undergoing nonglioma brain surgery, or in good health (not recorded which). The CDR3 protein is CASSSTRLAGGPSMYNEQFF. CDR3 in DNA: TGTGCCAGCAGCTCCACTCGACTAGCGGGAGGGCCCTCAATGTACAATGAGCAGTTCTTC.